This TCR beta chain came from a study of cytomegalovirus exposure and HLA in healthy donors. 13 Jbeta primers and 60 Vbeta primers were used for the PCR. Generated by immunoSEQ multiplex PCR, the TCRdb table keeps only in-frame clones and is missing some. The data show some 130,000 clones, with about 68% seen just once and approximately 1.7% held by the top ten. Trimming took 8 bases from V and 4 from J; bases not matched to a gene: 8. The CDR3 totals 14 residues. From germline, CDR1 is KGHSH and CDR2 LQKENI. The sample taken for sequencing was PBMCs. The chain is built from TRBV18 and TRBJ1-5, with TRBD1 matching over 7 bases. This receptor was identified in a human donor in good health. CDR3 sequence reads: CASTAGGLNQPQHF. DNA of the CDR3: TGTGCCAGCACTGCAGGGGGGTTGAATCAGCCCCAGCATTTT.